A single sample is the source of the 27 T cell receptor beta chains below, sequenced in a study of glioma-infiltrating T cells. Using RNA template, CDR3s of TCR alpha and beta were amplified with iRepertoire arm-PCR. TCRdb itself ran the multiplex PCR reads through MiXCR, one entry per CDR3 protein. Of 150,000 or so distinct CDR3 sequences in the sample, 39% were seen once. Sequenced: glioma tissue, nonneoplastic brain tissue, or PBMCs (not recorded which). These receptors all come from a human donor with low-grade glioma or glioblastoma, undergoing nonglioma brain surgery, or in good health (not recorded which).

The chain carries TRBV7-2 and TRBJ2-5; the match to TRBD1 covers 10 bases. CDR3 size: 13 residues. Trimming removed 5 bases from V and 12 bases from J; junction bases left unmatched: 9. Germline V gene sequence: CDR1 SGHTA, CDR2 FQGNSA. This CDR3 reads CASSRGTGEIEYF. In DNA, the CDR3 is TGTGCCAGCAGCCGCGGGACAGGGGAAATAGAGTACTTC.

Concerning this clonotype itself: Sequence at one end of the junction differs from germline and may be a read error. J is TRBJ2-7 and V is TRBV27, with D hard to call. The germline gives CDR1 MNHEY, CDR2 SMNVEV (reference sequence). This CDR3 region has 13 residues. CDR3 nucleotides: TGCGCCAGCTCTGTCGAGCCCCTATACGAGCAGTACTTC. Translating it yields CASSVEPLYEQYF.

This clonotype was detected many times. This rearrangement joins TRBV6-2 or TRBV6-3 to TRBJ2-7, with D perhaps TRBD1 (5 bases). Germline V CDR1 and CDR2: MNHEY, SVGEGT. This CDR3 region has 14 residues. The CDR3 nucleotides are TGTGCGAGTTCGTTACAGGCGGAAACCTACGAGCAGTACTTC. As protein: CASSLQAETYEQYF.

In its sample, this clonotype was seen a few times. The V gene is TRBV7-2, the J gene TRBJ2-7; D could derive from TRBD1 or TRBD2 (5 bases each). Germline values: CDR1 SGHTA, CDR2 FQGNSA. Trimming took off 5 bases at V and 2 bases at J, with 10 bases between the two ends. The CDR3 totals 13 residues. CDR3 protein: CASSVVGAYEQYF. The CDR3, as DNA: TGTGCCAGCAGCGTAGTGGGGGCCTACGAGCAGTACTTC.

About this clonotype: An end of the junction does not agree with germline; a read error may underlie this. The CDR3 region has the DNA TGTGCCACCAGCGGAGACTCCTACGAGCAGTACTTC. This translates into CATSGDSYEQYF. The chain has TRBV15 and TRBJ2-7; D not resolved. Looked up from germline, CDR1 is LNHNV and CDR2 is YYDKDF (reference sequence). CDR3 size: 12 residues. Full variable domain (missing parts from reference TRBV15 and TRBJ2-7): DAMVIQNPRYQVTQFGKPVTLSCSQTLNHNVMYWYQQKSSQAPKLLFHYYDKDFNNEADTPDNFQSRRPNTSFCFLDIRSPGLGDTAMYLCATSGDSYEQYFGPGTRLTVT.

The chain has TRBV6-5 and TRBJ2-7, with D possibly matching TRBD2 (5 bases). The germline V gene encodes CDR1 MNHEY and CDR2 SVGAGI. The CDR3 sequence is 16 residues long. Trimming shortened V by 0 bases and J by 0 bases, and 12 bases separated the two germline ends. CDR3 sequence reads: CASSYSSGPSSYEQYF. The CDR3 coding sequence is TGTGCCAGCAGTTACTCGAGCGGACCTAGCTCCTACGAGCAGTACTTC.

This clonotype has just a few counts. V and J are TRBV4-2 and TRBJ1-5; D call uncertain. The V end lost 0 bases, the J end lost 0 bases, and 6 bases lay between the germline ends. Germline values: CDR1 LGHNA, CDR2 YNFKEQ. The length of the CDR3 is 15 residues. The CDR3 sequence: CASSQEEVSNQPQHF. CDR3 DNA sequence: TGTGCCAGCAGCCAAGAAGAGGTTAGCAATCAGCCCCAGCATTTT.

CDR3 loop: CASSLAGGGIPEAFF. The CDR3 DNA reads TGTGCCAGCAGCTTAGCGGGTGGGGGGATACCTGAAGCTTTCTTT. The chain has TRBV7-2 and TRBJ1-1, with D possibly matching TRBD1 (5 bases). CDR1 and CDR2 (germline): SGHTA, FQGNSA. The CDR3 totals 15 residues. Trimming pared 0 bases from V and 6 bases from J, leaving 14 bases between.

The V call is TRBV4-1, the J call TRBJ2-5; either TRBD1 or TRBD2 may supply D (7 bases each). Trimming took off 0 bases at V and 0 bases at J, with 14 bases between the two ends. From germline, CDR1 is MGHRA and CDR2 YSYEKL. There are 17 residues in the CDR3. CDR3 protein: CASSQDWAGGDQETQYF. CDR3 coding DNA: TGCGCCAGCAGCCAAGATTGGGCAGGGGGGGACCAAGAGACCCAGTACTTC.

This chain joins TRBV7-9 and TRBJ1-2, with unresolved D. The V end was cut by 1 base, the J end by 7 bases, with 7 bases between. CDR1 and CDR2 from the germline V gene are SEHNR and FQNEAQ (reference sequence). The CDR3 is made up of 12 amino acids. The DNA for the CDR3 is TGTGCCAGCAGCTTAGATACGTCTGGCTACACCTTC. Translating gives CASSLDTSGYTF.

The table lists this clonotype with a few counts. This rearrangement joins TRBV20-1 to TRBJ2-3, with D possibly being TRBD2 (6 bases). The CDR3 totals 13 residues. Trimming took 6 bases from V and 0 from J, leaving 10 bases between them. Germline V gene data show CDR1 as DFQATT and CDR2 as SNEGSKA (reference sequence). CDR3 bases: TGCAGTGCGTATAGCGGTAGCACAGATACGCAGTATTTT. Its translation: CSAYSGSTDTQYF.

Turning to this clonotype: The germline gene is not matched at one end of the junction; a read error may be the cause. V and J are TRBV20-1 and TRBJ1-1; D not certain. The CDR3 covers 15 residues. In germline, CDR1 is DFQATT, CDR2 SNEGSKA (reference sequence). The CDR3 coding sequence is TGCAGTGCTAGAGCTCCGACCACGGGGAACACTCAAGCTTTCTTT. This encodes CSARAPTTGNTQAFF.

This clonotype showed up just a few times. The CDR3 region is CASRYPGLAGAEDTQYF. The CDR3 nucleotides read TGTGCCAGCAGATACCCGGGACTAGCGGGGGCGGAAGATACGCAGTATTTT. The rearrangement uses TRBV6-2 or TRBV6-3 and TRBJ2-3; 14 nucleotides align to TRBD2. Per the germline V gene, CDR1 is MNHEY and CDR2 is SVGEGT. V trimming: 6 bases; J trimming: 5 bases; junction bases outside the gene matches: 10. The CDR3 consists of 17 residues.

This clonotype was seen only a few times. The rearrangement links TRBV24-1 to TRBJ2-1, with TRBD1 matching 7 bases. CDR1 is KGHDR and CDR2 is SFDVKD in the germline V gene. The length of the CDR3 is 15 residues. V was clipped by 3 bases and J by 9 bases; unmatched bases: 10. CDR3: CATSDPFTGVGEQFF. CDR3 DNA: TGTGCCACCAGTGATCCATTCACAGGGGTCGGTGAGCAGTTCTTC.

A few counts support this clonotype. This chain connects TRBV6-2 or TRBV6-3 to TRBJ2-1, with a possible D match to TRBD1 (5 bases). Germline V gene lookup returns CDR1 MNHEY and CDR2 SVGEGT. This CDR3 spans 15 amino acids. The V gene lost 9 bases and the J gene lost 0 bases, with 15 bases spanning the gap. CDR3 sequence reads: CASLGRRSSYNEQFF. The DNA of the CDR3 is TGTGCCAGTTTGGGGCGGCGGAGCTCCTACAATGAGCAGTTCTTC.

The chain combines TRBV7-2 with TRBJ2-5; the match to TRBD1 covers 7 bases. With the DNA end fitting TRBJ2-7 better, the J assignment may be wrong. The CDR3 consists of 16 residues. Germline V CDR1 and CDR2: SGHTA, FQGNSA. CDR3 amino acids: CASSQGRTGGLYEQYF. CDR3 nucleotides: TGTGCCAGCAGTCAAGGTCGGACAGGTGGGCTTTACGAGCAGTACTTC.

The rearrangement links TRBV6-1 to TRBJ2-1; D is undetermined. CDR3 length: 13 residues. The germline V gene encodes CDR1 MNHNS and CDR2 SASEGT. Trimming took 5 bases from V and 8 from J, leaving 13 bases between them. The CDR3 DNA reads TGTGCCAGCAGTTTACTTTCGGCTGATGAGCAGTTCTTC. Amino acids: CASSLLSADEQFF.

V usage is TRBV20-1 and J usage is TRBJ1-1, with D unclear. V lost 3 bases to trimming and J lost 0 bases, with 11 bases between them. The germline CDR1 and CDR2 sequences are DFQATT and SNEGSKA (reference sequence). CDR3 length: 14 residues. The CDR3 loop reads CSASQEFVNTEAFF. The CDR3 DNA sequence: TGCAGTGCTAGCCAGGAGTTTGTGAACACTGAAGCTTTCTTT.

This clonotype was found once. The V gene is TRBV12-3 or TRBV12-4, the J gene TRBJ1-2, with 7 bases that match TRBD1. Trimming cost V 7 bases and J 5 bases; bases outside gene matches: 4. The CDR3 spans 12 residues. The CDR3 DNA is TGTGCCAGCACACCAGGGGGGTATGGCTACACCTTC. It codes for CASTPGGYGYTF.

This clonotype has just a few counts. V is TRBV15 and J is TRBJ2-1; the D call may be TRBD1 or TRBD2 (6 bases each). Trimming left V 4 bases short and J 7 bases short, with 11 bases between. CDR1 and CDR2 (germline): LNHNV, YYDKDF (reference sequence). CDR3 length: 13 amino acids. The CDR3 region is CATSTGGRNEQFF. CDR3 in DNA: TGTGCCACCAGCACCGGGGGCAGGAATGAGCAGTTCTTC.

In this sample, this clonotype turned up a few times. The CDR3 DNA reads as TGTGCCAGCAGTCGAGGGACAGGGCTGTACGAGCAGTACTTC. Residues: CASSRGTGLYEQYF. The V gene is TRBV12-3 or TRBV12-4, the J gene TRBJ2-7; the match to TRBD1 covers 9 bases. After removal of 5 bases from V and 4 bases from J, the junction contained 6 bases not matched to a gene. This CDR3 is 14 amino acids long.

The gene calls are TRBV6-1 and TRBJ2-5, with 12 bases lining up with TRBD2. The CDR3 totals 15 residues. Germline V lookup: CDR1 MNHNS, CDR2 SASEGT. V gave up 5 bases and J gave up 3 bases; unmatched junction bases: 4. The CDR3 loop is CASSWWTSGEETQYF. In DNA form, the CDR3 reads TGTGCCAGCAGTTGGTGGACTAGCGGGGAAGAGACCCAGTACTTC.

The table lists this clonotype with a count of one. Being one base from a much bigger clone, this may be a read error. The chain couples TRBV6-2 or TRBV6-3 to TRBJ1-6; 7 nucleotides match TRBD1. The CDR3 covers 14 residues. Germline V gene data show CDR1 as MNHEY and CDR2 as SVGEGT. The CDR3 reads CAGRGGAWNSPLHF. In DNA form, the CDR3 reads TGTGCCGGCAGAGGGGGCGCTTGGAATTCACCCCTCCACTTT.

The genes are TRBV7-2 and TRBJ2-5, with D perhaps matching TRBD1 (5 bases). Trimming shortened V by 3 bases and J by 2 bases, and 13 bases separated the two germline ends. The CDR3 spans 15 residues. The germline gives CDR1 SGHTA, CDR2 FQGNSA. CDR3 protein: CASSFTGAEQETQYF. The CDR3 nucleotides are TGTGCCAGCAGCTTTACTGGGGCTGAGCAAGAGACCCAGTACTTC.

This clonotype was seen once. V gene TRBV12-3 or TRBV12-4 combines with J gene TRBJ1-1; D unclear. The CDR3 spans 13 residues. The V end lost 7 bases, the J end lost 1 base, and 10 bases lay between the germline ends. The CDR3 sequence: CASIFNTNTEAFF. DNA of the CDR3: TGTGCCAGCATCTTCAACACGAACACTGAAGCTTTCTTT.

The V and J genes are TRBV4-3 and TRBJ1-6, with D perhaps matching TRBD1 (5 bases). This CDR3 has 19 residues. Germline loops: CDR1 LGHNA, CDR2 YSLEER. Deletions cut 2 bases from V and 8 bases from J, with 25 bases between. DNA of the CDR3: TGCGCCAGCAGCCAAAGTTACTCCGGGACCTACGACGGGCATTCACCCCTCCACTTT. Encoded protein: CASSQSYSGTYDGHSPLHF.

The chain links TRBV20-1 to TRBJ2-5; D uncertain. CDR3 length: 12 amino acids. The germline V gene has CDR1 DFQATT and CDR2 SNEGSKA (reference sequence). Trimming cost V 7 bases and J 5 bases, with 14 bases left between them. CDR3 in amino acids: CSVRTDRETQYF. The DNA of the CDR3 is TGCAGTGTTCGGACCGACCGGGAGACCCAGTACTTC.